A selection of T cell receptor beta chains follows, all from one sample in a study of cytomegalovirus exposure and HLA in healthy donors. The protocol was immunoSEQ multiplex PCR, while the TCRdb copy is restricted to in-frame clones and leaves out a portion. The sample holds approximately 70,000 clones. Material: PBMCs. All receptors derive from a woman aged 40 to 49 in good health and CMV-seropositive. The CDR3 runs from the conserved cysteine through the conserved F or W. Each record gives: D gene, J gene, V gene, CDR3 length, CDR3 protein, CDR3 DNA. The D gene is left open where the match is weak.

d_gene: .
j_gene: TRBJ2-1
v_gene: TRBV19
len: 15
CDR3aa: CASSMTGFSYNEQFF
CDR3nt: TGTGCCAGTAGTATGACAGGCTTCTCCTACAATGAGCAGTTCTTC

d_gene: .
j_gene: TRBJ1-2
v_gene: TRBV29-1
len: 10
CDR3aa: CSAPGVGYTF
CDR3nt: TGCAGCGCGCCAGGTGTTGGCTACACCTTC

d_gene: .
j_gene: TRBJ1-2
v_gene: TRBV30
len: 15
CDR3aa: CAWSVSRGASYGYTF
CDR3nt: TGTGCCTGGAGTGTAAGTCGGGGGGCGAGCTATGGCTACACCTTC

d_gene: .
j_gene: TRBJ2-1
v_gene: TRBV2
len: 13
CDR3aa: CASGGYNYNEQFF
CDR3nt: TGTGCCAGCGGAGGATACAATTACAATGAGCAGTTCTTC

d_gene: TRBD2
j_gene: TRBJ2-1
v_gene: TRBV11-2
len: 16
CDR3aa: CASSPGGGERHNEQFF
CDR3nt: TGTGCCAGCAGCCCCGGGGGAGGGGAGAGACACAATGAGCAGTTCTTC

d_gene: .
j_gene: TRBJ2-2
v_gene: TRBV2
len: 14
CDR3aa: CASRATRSAGELFF
CDR3nt: TGTGCCAGCAGAGCAACTAGGAGCGCCGGGGAGCTGTTTTTT

d_gene: .
j_gene: TRBJ2-3
v_gene: TRBV9
len: 14
CDR3aa: CASTRGRSTDTQYF
CDR3nt: TGTGCCAGCACGAGAGGGCGGAGCACAGATACGCAGTATTTT

d_gene: TRBD1
j_gene: TRBJ2-7
v_gene: TRBV5-1
len: 15
CDR3aa: CASSFYLGQGYEQYF
CDR3nt: TGCGCCAGCAGCTTTTACCTGGGACAGGGGTACGAGCAGTACTTC

d_gene: .
j_gene: TRBJ1-5
v_gene: TRBV9
len: 14
CDR3aa: CASSRGVSNQPQHF
CDR3nt: TGTGCCAGCAGCCGGGGTGTCAGCAATCAGCCCCAGCATTTT

d_gene: .
j_gene: TRBJ2-7
v_gene: TRBV7-2
len: 16
CDR3aa: CASSPDAGGAPYEQYF
CDR3nt: TGTGCCAGCAGCCCCGATGCGGGTGGCGCCCCCTACGAGCAGTACTTC

d_gene: .
j_gene: TRBJ1-4
v_gene: TRBV25-1
len: 15
CDR3aa: CASSEVRGGGEKLFF
CDR3nt: TGTGCCAGCAGTGAAGTGAGGGGAGGCGGTGAAAAACTGTTTTTT

d_gene: .
j_gene: TRBJ2-2
v_gene: TRBV5-4
len: 15
CDR3aa: CASSLNQGNTGELFF
CDR3nt: TGTGCCAGCAGCTTGAACCAGGGGAACACCGGGGAGCTGTTTTTT

d_gene: TRBD1
j_gene: TRBJ2-2
v_gene: TRBV5-1
len: 16
CDR3aa: CASTPTPTGGTGELFF
CDR3nt: TGCGCCAGCACCCCTACCCCGACAGGGGGTACCGGGGAGCTGTTTTTT

d_gene: .
j_gene: TRBJ2-7
v_gene: TRBV29-1
len: 12
CDR3aa: CSVEKGSYEQYF
CDR3nt: TGCAGCGTTGAAAAGGGGTCCTACGAGCAGTACTTC

d_gene: TRBD2
j_gene: TRBJ2-7
v_gene: TRBV7-2
len: 15
CDR3aa: CASSLALAGVYEQYF
CDR3nt: TGTGCCAGCAGCTTAGCACTAGCGGGAGTCTACGAGCAGTACTTC

d_gene: TRBD2
j_gene: TRBJ2-7
v_gene: TRBV5-4
len: 17
CDR3aa: CASSRGTSGGLREEQYF
CDR3nt: TGTGCCAGCAGCCGGGGGACTAGCGGGGGGCTGCGGGAGGAGCAGTACTTC

d_gene: .
j_gene: TRBJ1-2
v_gene: TRBV7-3
len: 13
CDR3aa: CASSLGGNYGYTF
CDR3nt: TGTGCCAGCAGCTTAGGCGGAAACTATGGCTACACCTTC

d_gene: TRBD1
j_gene: TRBJ2-5
v_gene: TRBV28
len: 15
CDR3aa: CASSWGQGSLKTQYF
CDR3nt: TGTGCCAGCAGTTGGGGACAGGGATCACTGAAGACCCAGTACTTC

d_gene: .
j_gene: TRBJ1-1
v_gene: TRBV4-1
len: 17
CDR3aa: CASSQDVLQGSYTEAFF
CDR3nt: TGCGCCAGCAGCCAAGACGTTTTGCAGGGCTCATACACTGAAGCTTTCTTT

d_gene: TRBD1
j_gene: TRBJ2-5
v_gene: TRBV19
len: 17
CDR3aa: CASDPGQGKGSWETQYF
CDR3nt: TGTGCCAGTGATCCGGGACAGGGGAAGGGTTCTTGGGAGACCCAGTACTTC

d_gene: TRBD2
j_gene: TRBJ2-1
v_gene: TRBV15
len: 14
CDR3aa: CATSASAGGAEQFF
CDR3nt: TGTGCCACCAGCGCATCCGCGGGGGGAGCTGAGCAGTTCTTC

d_gene: TRBD1
j_gene: TRBJ1-1
v_gene: TRBV30
len: 13
CDR3aa: CAWSGTGDTEAFF
CDR3nt: TGTGCCTGGAGTGGGACAGGGGACACTGAAGCTTTCTTT

d_gene: .
j_gene: TRBJ2-7
v_gene: TRBV28
len: 18
CDR3aa: CASSALIITGKSSYEQYF
CDR3nt: TGTGCCAGCAGTGCATTAATCATCACCGGGAAGAGCTCCTACGAGCAGTACTTC

d_gene: .
j_gene: TRBJ1-5
v_gene: TRBV27
len: 13
CDR3aa: CASSFAGNQPQHF
CDR3nt: TGTGCCAGCAGTTTTGCAGGGAATCAGCCCCAGCATTTT

d_gene: TRBD2
j_gene: TRBJ2-3
v_gene: TRBV2
len: 14
CDR3aa: CASSPGLAGDTQYF
CDR3nt: TGTGCCAGCAGTCCGGGACTAGCGGGAGATACGCAGTATTTT

d_gene: TRBD2
j_gene: TRBJ2-3
v_gene: TRBV7-3
len: 15
CDR3aa: CASTLFGLAADTQYF
CDR3nt: TGTGCCAGCACCCTATTTGGACTAGCTGCAGATACGCAGTATTTT

d_gene: .
j_gene: TRBJ2-2
v_gene: TRBV6-5
len: 15
CDR3aa: CASSSGLPNTGELFF
CDR3nt: TGTGCCAGCAGTAGTGGGCTCCCGAACACCGGGGAGCTGTTTTTT

d_gene: .
j_gene: TRBJ2-1
v_gene: TRBV7-2
len: 18
CDR3aa: CASSFLLRELTAGNEQFF
CDR3nt: TGTGCCAGCAGCTTCCTCCTCAGGGAACTCACCGCAGGCAATGAGCAGTTCTTC

d_gene: .
j_gene: TRBJ2-2
v_gene: TRBV5-1
len: 14
CDR3aa: CASSLGLRSGELFF
CDR3nt: TGCGCCAGCAGCTTGGGTCTCAGGTCCGGGGAGCTGTTTTTT

d_gene: .
j_gene: TRBJ2-1
v_gene: TRBV7-2
len: 14
CDR3aa: CASSLGSSYNEQFF
CDR3nt: TGTGCCAGCAGCTTAGGGAGCTCCTACAATGAGCAGTTCTTC

d_gene: TRBD2
j_gene: TRBJ2-5
v_gene: TRBV7-9
len: 14
CDR3aa: CASSPSGGGETQYF
CDR3nt: TGTGCCAGCAGCCCAAGCGGGGGCGGGGAGACCCAGTACTTC

d_gene: .
j_gene: TRBJ2-7
v_gene: TRBV19
len: 14
CDR3aa: CASSSRGFRYEQYF
CDR3nt: TGTGCCAGTAGTAGTCGCGGGTTCCGGTACGAGCAGTACTTC

d_gene: .
j_gene: TRBJ2-3
v_gene: TRBV27
len: 16
CDR3aa: CASSLEAGRYTDTQYF
CDR3nt: TGTGCCAGCAGTTTGGAAGCCGGGAGATACACAGATACGCAGTATTTT

d_gene: .
j_gene: TRBJ2-3
v_gene: TRBV2
len: 16
CDR3aa: CATSPTAKGGTDTQYF
CDR3nt: TGTGCCACCTCCCCGACCGCAAAAGGGGGCACAGATACGCAGTATTTT

d_gene: .
j_gene: TRBJ2-5
v_gene: TRBV7-7
len: 15
CDR3aa: CASSLGRTEKETQYF
CDR3nt: TGTGCTAGCAGCTTAGGTCGTACGGAGAAAGAGACCCAGTACTTC

d_gene: TRBD1
j_gene: TRBJ2-3
v_gene: TRBV15
len: 14
CDR3aa: CATSQGARADTQYF
CDR3nt: TGTGCCACGAGTCAGGGGGCGAGGGCAGATACGCAGTATTTT

d_gene: .
j_gene: TRBJ1-2
v_gene: TRBV5-5
len: 13
CDR3aa: CASSPTENYGYTF
CDR3nt: TGTGCCAGCAGCCCGACAGAGAACTATGGCTACACCTTC

d_gene: .
j_gene: TRBJ1-5
v_gene: TRBV5-8
len: 13
CDR3aa: CASSFAGNQPQHF
CDR3nt: TGTGCCAGCAGCTTTGCGGGAAATCAGCCCCAGCATTTT

d_gene: .
j_gene: TRBJ1-2
v_gene: TRBV19
len: 16
CDR3aa: CASSIDQSPGIYGYTF
CDR3nt: TGTGCCAGTAGTATAGATCAATCCCCGGGAATCTATGGCTACACCTTC

d_gene: TRBD2
j_gene: TRBJ2-5
v_gene: TRBV5-1
len: 15
CDR3aa: CASSLGGSREETQYF
CDR3nt: TGCGCCAGCAGCTTGGGCGGGAGTAGAGAGGAGACCCAGTACTTC

d_gene: TRBD1
j_gene: TRBJ2-2
v_gene: TRBV19
len: 14
CDR3aa: CATTGTGNTGELFF
CDR3nt: TGTGCCACAACCGGGACAGGAAACACCGGGGAGCTGTTTTTT

d_gene: TRBD2
j_gene: TRBJ2-7
v_gene: TRBV5-1
len: 18
CDR3aa: CASSLKSGLAGGSYEQYF
CDR3nt: TGCGCCAGCAGCTTGAAGTCCGGACTAGCGGGAGGGAGCTACGAGCAGTACTTC

d_gene: .
j_gene: TRBJ2-7
v_gene: TRBV4-3
len: 14
CDR3aa: CASSPSAGDHEQYF
CDR3nt: TGCGCCAGCAGCCCGTCGGCAGGGGACCACGAGCAGTACTTC

d_gene: TRBD2
j_gene: TRBJ2-7
v_gene: TRBV29-1
len: 12
CDR3aa: CSGSWGGNEQYF
CDR3nt: TGCAGCGGGTCGTGGGGGGGGAACGAGCAGTACTTC

d_gene: .
j_gene: TRBJ2-7
v_gene: TRBV6-5
len: 13
CDR3aa: CASSFEGAYEQYF
CDR3nt: TGTGCCAGCAGTTTTGAGGGAGCCTACGAGCAGTACTTC